Here is one TCR beta chain with its context. The entry originates in a study of shared clonotypes between healthy human individuals. Naive CD8 cells were CD45RO-negative, positively selected for CCR7, excluding terminally differentiated effector memory CD45RA+ cells. All donors qualified as healthy HIV-negative adults and had experienced no recent acute infections or vaccinations. Produced via immunoSEQ multiplex PCR; TCRdb's table is partial and in-frame only. The sample includes about 650,000 clones, over 95% of them seen just once. J lost 2 bases, V lost 0 bases, and 5 bases had no gene match. This CDR3 has 16 residues. In germline, CDR1 is SGHNT, CDR2 YYREEE (reference sequence).

The chain is built from TRBV5-4 and TRBJ2-3; 8 bases match TRBD2. The specimen sequenced was naive CD8+ T cells sorted from blood. The sequence derives from a woman aged 25 to 39 in good health. DNA for the CDR3: TGTGCCAGCAGCTTGGGGGCTAGCGGGTACACAGATACGCAGTATTTT. Translated: CASSLGASGYTDTQYF.